This TCR beta chain was retrieved from a study of T cell repertoires in cytomegalovirus infection. For the study at large: Public TCR beta signatures were indicative of both CMV infection and a matching HLA type.

Overall study findings and caveats: The study found HLA-C-restricted CMV-specific TCR beta clonotypes dominating the ex vivo response. Frequencies of public TCR beta families were cumulated, and this identified carriers of CMV plus the relevant HLA.

This clonotype has a count of ten or more. Its specificity is not known. Each CDR3 protein gets one entry after TCRdb re-called the reads with MiXCR. The sample carries some 270,000 distinct CDR3 sequences, 17% recorded once. CDR1 is DFQATT, CDR2 SNEGSKA, per germline (reference sequence). This CDR3 is 23 amino acids long. Trimming removed 0 bases from V and 0 bases from J, with 33 bases in between. The V call is TRBV20-1, the J call TRBJ2-1, with D perhaps TRBD1 (5 bases). Specimen: CD8+ T cells from PBMCs. The clonotype was recovered from a human donor in good health (CMV status not recorded). Some clones in this sample may be carry-over from other donors' samples. This CDR3 reads CSARDQKQERDQVFVSSYNEQFF. CDR3 nucleotides: TGCAGTGCTAGAGATCAAAAACAGGAAAGGGATCAAGTTTTCGTGAGCTCCTACAATGAGCAGTTCTTC.